This passage covers 2 T cell receptor beta chains from one sample sequenced in a study of beta chain features in type 1 diabetes. Study-wide points: All four CD4+ subsets of Type 1 diabetes patients contained TCRB CDR3s that were moderately but significantly shorter.

Since all of the isolated RNA was reverse transcribed, expressed TCRB transcripts were what got sequenced. The assay was immunoSEQ multiplex PCR, and TCRdb's table has in-frame clones only and misses some. Among more than 250,000 clones listed, approximately 15% were seen once. These receptors lack a known antigen. The sample was naive CD4+ T cells from blood. Receptors were obtained from a man between 18 and 29 years old with type 1 diabetes.

The chain carries TRBV5-4 and TRBJ2-5; 9 nucleotides match TRBD2. The trim removed 0 bases at V and 4 bases at J, leaving 7 bases unmatched. Germline V gene data show CDR1 as SGHNT and CDR2 as YYREEE (reference sequence). This CDR3 comprises 16 residues. The CDR3 loop reads CASSLALAGRGETQYF. In DNA form, the CDR3 reads TGTGCCAGCAGCTTGGCCCTAGCGGGGCGGGGAGAGACCCAGTACTTC. Complete variable domain (other parts from reference TRBV5-4 and TRBJ2-5): ETGVTQSPTHLIKTRGQQVTLRCSSQSGHNTVSWYQQALGQGPQFIFQYYREEENGRGNFPPRFSGLQFPNYSSELNVNALELDDSALYLCASSLALAGRGETQYFGPGTRLLVL.

In its sample, this clone was seen a few times. The CDR3 here is CASSSGRTSGYNEQFF. The CDR3 DNA reads TGTGCCAGCAGCTCGGGACGGACTAGCGGGTACAATGAGCAGTTCTTC. The chain combines TRBV5-6 with TRBJ2-1; 11 bases line up with TRBD2. The V and J ends lost 3 bases and 4 bases, in that order; junction bases with no gene match: 6. Germline loops: CDR1 SGHDT, CDR2 YYEEEE. The CDR3 runs 16 residues.